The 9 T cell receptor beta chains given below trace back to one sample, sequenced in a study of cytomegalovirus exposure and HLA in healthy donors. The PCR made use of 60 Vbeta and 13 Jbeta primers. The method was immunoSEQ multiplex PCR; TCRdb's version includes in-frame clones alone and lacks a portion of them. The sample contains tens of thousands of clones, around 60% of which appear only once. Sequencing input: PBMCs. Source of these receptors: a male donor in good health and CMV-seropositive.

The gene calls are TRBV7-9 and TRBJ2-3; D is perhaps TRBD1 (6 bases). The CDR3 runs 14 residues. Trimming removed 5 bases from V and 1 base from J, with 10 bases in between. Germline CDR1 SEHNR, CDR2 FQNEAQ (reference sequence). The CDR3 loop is CASSHGQRTDTQYF. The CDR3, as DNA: TGTGCCAGCAGCCACGGACAGCGCACAGATACGCAGTATTTT.

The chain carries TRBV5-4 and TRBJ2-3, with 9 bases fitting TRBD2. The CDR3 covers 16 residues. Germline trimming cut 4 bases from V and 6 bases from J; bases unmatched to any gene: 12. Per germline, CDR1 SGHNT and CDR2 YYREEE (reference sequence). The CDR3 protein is CASSPTSVAGADTQYF. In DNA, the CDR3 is TGTGCCAGCAGCCCCACATCGGTAGCGGGGGCGGATACGCAGTATTTT.

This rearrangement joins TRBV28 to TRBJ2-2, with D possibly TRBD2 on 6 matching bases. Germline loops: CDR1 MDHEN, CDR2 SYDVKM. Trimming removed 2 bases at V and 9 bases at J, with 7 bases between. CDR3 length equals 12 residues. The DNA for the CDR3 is TGTGCCAGCAGTTTAGGGGGGTGGGAGCTGTTTTTT. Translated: CASSLGGWELFF.

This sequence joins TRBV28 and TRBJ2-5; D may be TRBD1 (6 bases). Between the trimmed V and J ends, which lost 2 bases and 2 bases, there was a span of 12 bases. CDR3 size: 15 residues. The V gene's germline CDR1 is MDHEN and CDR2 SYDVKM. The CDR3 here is CASSLRTGLQETQYF. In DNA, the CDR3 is TGTGCCAGCAGTTTACGTACAGGGTTACAAGAGACCCAGTACTTC.

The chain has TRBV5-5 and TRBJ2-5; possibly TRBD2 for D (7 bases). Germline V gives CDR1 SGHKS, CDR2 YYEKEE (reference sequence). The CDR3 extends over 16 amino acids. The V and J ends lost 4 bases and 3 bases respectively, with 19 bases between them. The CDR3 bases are TGTGCCAGCAGCCCGCGTCGAGGGGGGGCCGAAGAGACCCAGTACTTC. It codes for CASSPRRGGAEETQYF.

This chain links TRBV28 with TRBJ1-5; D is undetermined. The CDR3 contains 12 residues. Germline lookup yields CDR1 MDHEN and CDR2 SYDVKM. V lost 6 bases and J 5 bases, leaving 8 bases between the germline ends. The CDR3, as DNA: TGTGCCAGCAGGAGTCCCTATCAGCCCCAGCATTTT. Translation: CASRSPYQPQHF.

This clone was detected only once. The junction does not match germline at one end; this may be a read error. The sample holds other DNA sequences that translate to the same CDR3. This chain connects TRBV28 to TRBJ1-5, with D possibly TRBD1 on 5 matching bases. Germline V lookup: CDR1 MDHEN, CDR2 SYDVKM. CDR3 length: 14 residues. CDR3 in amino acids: CASSLGGSNQPQHF. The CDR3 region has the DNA TGCGCCAGCAGTTTGGGGGGGTCCAATCAGCCCCAGCATTTT.

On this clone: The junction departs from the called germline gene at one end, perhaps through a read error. The CDR3 protein is CASCMTGGEYSNQPQHF. The CDR3 DNA reads TGTGCCAGTTGTATGACAGGGGGCGAATATAGCAATCAGCCCCAGCATTTT. The chain employs TRBV19 and TRBJ1-5; 10 bases are a match to TRBD1. The CDR3 sequence is 17 residues long. CDR1 is LNHDA, CDR2 SQIVND, per germline (reference sequence).

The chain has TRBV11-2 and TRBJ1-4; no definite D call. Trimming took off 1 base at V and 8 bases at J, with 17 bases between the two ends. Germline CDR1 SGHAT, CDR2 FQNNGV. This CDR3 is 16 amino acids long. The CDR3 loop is CASSLGEWAVGEKLFF. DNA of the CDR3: TGTGCCAGCAGCTTAGGGGAGTGGGCGGTTGGGGAAAAACTGTTTTTT.